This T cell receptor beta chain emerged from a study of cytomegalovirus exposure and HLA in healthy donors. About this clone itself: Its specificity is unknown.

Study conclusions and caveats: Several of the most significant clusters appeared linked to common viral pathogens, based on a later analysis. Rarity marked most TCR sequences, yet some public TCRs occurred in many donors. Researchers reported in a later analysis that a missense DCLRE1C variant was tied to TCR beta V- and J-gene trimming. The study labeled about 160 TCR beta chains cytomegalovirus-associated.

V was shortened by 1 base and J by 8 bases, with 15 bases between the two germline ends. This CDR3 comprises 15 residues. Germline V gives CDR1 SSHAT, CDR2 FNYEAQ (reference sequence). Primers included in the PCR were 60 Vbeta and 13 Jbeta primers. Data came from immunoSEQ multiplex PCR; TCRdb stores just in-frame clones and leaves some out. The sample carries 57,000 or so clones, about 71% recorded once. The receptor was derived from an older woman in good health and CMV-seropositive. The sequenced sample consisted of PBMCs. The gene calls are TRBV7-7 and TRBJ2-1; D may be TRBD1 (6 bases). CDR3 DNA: TGTGCCAGCAGCTTAGGGTCCGGCCAGGGGCATGAGCAGTTCTTC. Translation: CASSLGSGQGHEQFF.